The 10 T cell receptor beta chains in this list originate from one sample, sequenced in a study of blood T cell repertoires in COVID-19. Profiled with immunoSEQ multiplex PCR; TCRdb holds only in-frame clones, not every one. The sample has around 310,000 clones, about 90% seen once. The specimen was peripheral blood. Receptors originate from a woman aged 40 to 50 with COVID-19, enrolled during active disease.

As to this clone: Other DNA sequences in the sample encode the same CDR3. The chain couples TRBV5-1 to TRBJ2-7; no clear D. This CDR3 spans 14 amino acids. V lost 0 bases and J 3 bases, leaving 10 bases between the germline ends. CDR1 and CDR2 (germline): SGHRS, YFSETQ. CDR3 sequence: CASSLALRSYEQYF. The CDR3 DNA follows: TGCGCCAGCAGCTTGGCCCTCCGGAGCTACGAGCAGTACTTC.

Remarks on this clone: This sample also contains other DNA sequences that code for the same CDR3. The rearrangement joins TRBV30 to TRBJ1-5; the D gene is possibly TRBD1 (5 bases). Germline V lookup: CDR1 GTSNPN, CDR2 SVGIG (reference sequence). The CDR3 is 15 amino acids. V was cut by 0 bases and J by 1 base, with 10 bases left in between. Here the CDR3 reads CAWSVVGGSNQPQHF. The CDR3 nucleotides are TGTGCCTGGAGTGTAGTGGGGGGGAGCAATCAGCCCCAGCATTTT.

CDR3 DNA: TGTGCCAGCAGCGAGAAGACAGGGCGCACAGATACGCAGTATTTT. It is translated as CASSEKTGRTDTQYF. The chain uses TRBV9 and TRBJ2-3; 7 bases are a match to TRBD1. The CDR3 is 15 residues long. Trimming cost V 3 bases and J 1 base; bases outside gene matches: 5. Germline V lookup: CDR1 SGDLS, CDR2 YYNGEE.

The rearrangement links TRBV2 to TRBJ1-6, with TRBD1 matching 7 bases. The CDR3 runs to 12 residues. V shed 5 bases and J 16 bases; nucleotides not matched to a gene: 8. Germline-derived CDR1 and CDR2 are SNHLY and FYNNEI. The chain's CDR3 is CASSPWTGPLHF. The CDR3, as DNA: TGTGCCAGCAGTCCATGGACAGGACCACTCCACTTT. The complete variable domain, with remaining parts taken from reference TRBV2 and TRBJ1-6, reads EPEVTQTPSHQVTQMGQEVILRCVPISNHLYFYWYRQILGQKVEFLVSFYNNEISEKSEIFDDQFSVERPDGSNFTLKIRSTKLEDSAMYFCASSPWTGPLHFGNGTRLTVT.

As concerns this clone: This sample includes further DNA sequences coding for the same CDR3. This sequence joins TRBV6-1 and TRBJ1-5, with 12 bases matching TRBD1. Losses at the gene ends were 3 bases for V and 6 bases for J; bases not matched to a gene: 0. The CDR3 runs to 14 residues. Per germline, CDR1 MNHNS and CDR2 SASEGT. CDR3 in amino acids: CASSEGQGAQPQHF. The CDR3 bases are TGTGCCAGCAGTGAGGGACAGGGGGCTCAGCCCCAGCATTTT.

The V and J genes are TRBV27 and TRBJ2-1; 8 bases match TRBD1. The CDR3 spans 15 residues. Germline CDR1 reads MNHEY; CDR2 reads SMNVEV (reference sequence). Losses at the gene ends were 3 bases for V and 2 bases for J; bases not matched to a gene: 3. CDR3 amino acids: CASSFQGAAYNEQFF. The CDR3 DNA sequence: TGTGCCAGCAGTTTTCAGGGGGCGGCCTACAATGAGCAGTTCTTC.

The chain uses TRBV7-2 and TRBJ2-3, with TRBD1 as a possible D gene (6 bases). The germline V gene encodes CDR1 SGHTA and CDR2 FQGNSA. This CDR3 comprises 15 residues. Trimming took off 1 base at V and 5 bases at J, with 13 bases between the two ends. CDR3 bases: TGTGCCAGCAGCTTAGATCCAGGGGCCAGAGATACGCAGTATTTT. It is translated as CASSLDPGARDTQYF.

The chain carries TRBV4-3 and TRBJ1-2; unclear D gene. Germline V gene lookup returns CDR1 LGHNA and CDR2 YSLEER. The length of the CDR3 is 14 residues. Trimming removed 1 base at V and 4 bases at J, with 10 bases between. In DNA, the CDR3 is TGCGCCAGCAGCCAAGGGGGAGGCCTCTATGGCTACACCTTC. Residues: CASSQGGGLYGYTF.

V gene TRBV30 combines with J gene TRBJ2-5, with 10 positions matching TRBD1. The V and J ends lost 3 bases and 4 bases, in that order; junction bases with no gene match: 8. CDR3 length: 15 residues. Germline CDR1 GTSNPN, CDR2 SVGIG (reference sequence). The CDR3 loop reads CAWRSGTGVLETQYF. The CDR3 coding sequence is TGTGCCTGGAGATCGGGGACAGGGGTTTTAGAGACCCAGTACTTC. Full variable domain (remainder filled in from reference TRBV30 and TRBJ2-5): SQTIHQWPATLVQPVGSPLSLECTVEGTSNPNLYWYRQAAGRGLQLLFYSVGIGQISSEVPQNLSASRPQDRQFILSSKKLLLSDSGFYLCAWRSGTGVLETQYFGPGTRLLVL.

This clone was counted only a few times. The CDR3 here is CASSLLSKGQNTEAFF. CDR3 nucleotides: TGTGCCAGCAGTTTACTATCAAAGGGACAGAACACTGAAGCTTTCTTT. The chain is built from TRBV27 and TRBJ1-1; weak D call: TRBD1 (6 bases). This CDR3 is built from 16 residues. CDR1 is MNHEY and CDR2 is SMNVEV in the germline V gene (reference sequence). Trimming took off 2 bases at V and 1 base at J, with 14 bases between the two ends.